This TCR beta chain was obtained from a study of T cells expressing NK-cell markers. Looking at the study overall: According to the study, TCR beta repertoires originated from sorted CD3+CD56+NKG2C+, CD3+CD56+NKG2C- and CD3+CD56-NKG2C+ T cells.

The germline V gene has CDR1 SQVTM and CDR2 ANQGSEA. This CDR3 is built from 14 residues. As for this clonotype: The antigen is undetermined.

Overall study findings and caveats: The CD3+CD56-NKG2C+ fraction of a handful of donors was likewise dominated by these clonotypes. Certain NKG2C+ T cell clones were expanded, and their HCMV specificity remained unclear.

One entry per CDR3 protein, without DNA, is what TCRdb gives after re-calling the 5' RACE reads. The sample has about 460,000 distinct CDR3 sequences. J is TRBJ2-7 and V is TRBV29-1; without DNA, the TCRdb call of TRBD2 cannot be checked. The sequencing sample was made of blood T cells: a sorted CD56 or NKG2C T cell subset, CD4+ or CD8+ T cells, or bulk PBMC T cells (not recorded which). The TCR comes from a woman aged 50 to 60 in good health. The CDR3 reads CSVRGGGRGGEQYF.